This entry lists 19 T cell receptor beta chains sequenced from one sample in a study of CD8 T cells in ankylosing spondylitis. TCRdb passed the 5' RACE reads through MiXCR, listing each CDR3 protein once. Of about 220,000 distinct CDR3 sequences in the sample, around a quarter are singletons; the top ten hold more than 6.5%. Material for sequencing was blood, either unsorted or a sorted T cell fraction (not recorded which). The receptors here all came from a male donor with ankylosing spondylitis or in good health (not recorded which).

This clonotype occurred many times. The chain uses TRBV5-1 and TRBJ2-1; tentatively, D is TRBD1 (5 bases). Deletions cut 4 bases from V and 0 bases from J, with 11 bases between. The germline CDR1 and CDR2 sequences are SGHRS and YFSETQ. This CDR3 spans 15 amino acids. The CDR3 bases are TGCGCCAGCAGCCCGGACACCAGCTCCTACAATGAGCAGTTCTTC. It translates to CASSPDTSSYNEQFF.

The chain links TRBV5-1 to TRBJ2-3; TRBD2 aligns across 8 bases. Trimming removed 4 bases from V and 6 bases from J; junction bases left unmatched: 7. This CDR3 has 14 residues. Germline CDR1 SGHRS, CDR2 YFSETQ. DNA of the CDR3: TGCGCCAGCAGCCGAGCGGGAGTTGCGGATACGCAGTATTTT. Protein: CASSRAGVADTQYF.

This clonotype was seen a handful of times. V is TRBV6-5 and J is TRBJ1-1; 9 nucleotides align to TRBD1. From germline, CDR1 is MNHEY and CDR2 SVGAGI. The CDR3 is 13 amino acids. The V and J ends lost 2 bases and 6 bases, in that order; junction bases with no gene match: 1. The CDR3 region is CASSYGDRAEAFF. CDR3 sequence (DNA): TGTGCCAGCAGTTACGGGGACAGGGCTGAAGCTTTCTTT.

This clonotype has at least ten counts. The CDR3 DNA reads TGTGCCAGCAGCGTAGAGGTCTCGGGAGTGCATGAGCAGTTCTTC. It is translated as CASSVEVSGVHEQFF. The J gene is TRBJ2-1, the V gene TRBV9; D possibly corresponds to TRBD2 (6 bases). This CDR3 contains 15 residues. Germline values: CDR1 SGDLS, CDR2 YYNGEE. Trimming took 0 bases from V and 8 from J, leaving 15 bases between them.

This clonotype was seen many times. This sequence joins TRBV7-9 and TRBJ2-7; 7 bases map to TRBD2. With 5 bases clipped from V and 0 bases from J, the junction kept 4 bases outside the gene matches. Germline V gene lookup returns CDR1 SEHNR and CDR2 FQNEAQ (reference sequence). The CDR3 totals 14 residues. The CDR3 protein is CASSIGTNSYEQYF. The CDR3 nucleotides read TGTGCCAGCAGCATCGGGACTAACTCCTACGAGCAGTACTTC.

This clonotype occurred many times. The CDR3 DNA sequence: TGCAGTGCGCCCGGGACTAGCGGGAGAAAAGTCCCCAATGAGCAGTTCTTC. Its protein product is CSAPGTSGRKVPNEQFF. The rearrangement joins TRBV20-1 to TRBJ2-1; TRBD2 agrees at 14 bases. Per the germline V gene, CDR1 is DFQATT and CDR2 is SNEGSKA (reference sequence). This CDR3 comprises 17 residues. V was clipped by 6 bases and J by 6 bases; unmatched bases: 13.

This clonotype was picked up a small number of times. An end of the junction differs from the germline gene, which may be a read error. This chain connects TRBV7-7 to TRBJ2-3, with 9 bases that match TRBD2. This CDR3 has 15 residues. Germline V gene lookup returns CDR1 SSHAT and CDR2 FNYEAQ (reference sequence). The CDR3 spells CASSQGTSRTDTQYF. CDR3 nucleotides: TGTGCTAGCAGCCAAGGGACTAGCAGAACAGATACGCAGTATTTT.

This clonotype was detected ten times or more. The chain couples TRBV7-8 to TRBJ1-1; tentative D call: TRBD1 (5 bases). V lost 1 base to trimming and J lost 0 bases, with 12 bases between them. Germline V gene lookup returns CDR1 SGHVS and CDR2 FQNEAQ. The CDR3 covers 16 residues. CDR3 DNA: TGTGCCAGCAGCTTAGATTTTCGGGGGATGAACACTGAAGCTTTCTTT. This codes for CASSLDFRGMNTEAFF.

CDR3 sequence (DNA): TGCAGCGTTGAAAAAGGCTACACCTTC. Translation gives CSVEKGYTF. The rearrangement joins TRBV29-1 to TRBJ1-2, with D hard to call. The V and J ends lost 2 bases and 8 bases respectively, with 3 bases between them. The CDR3 runs to 9 residues. Per the germline V gene, CDR1 is SQVTM and CDR2 is ANQGSEA.

This clonotype came up many times. The genes are TRBV11-2 and TRBJ2-7, with D hard to call. CDR3 length equals 17 residues. Germline V CDR1 and CDR2: SGHAT, FQNNGV. The V and J ends lost 0 bases and 0 bases respectively, with 15 bases between them. The CDR3 sequence: CASSLDYADMSSYEQYF. The DNA of the CDR3 is TGTGCCAGCAGCTTAGATTACGCGGATATGAGCTCCTACGAGCAGTACTTC.

The genes are TRBV20-1 and TRBJ2-7; 7 bases agree with TRBD1. The CDR3 is 20 residues long. In germline, CDR1 is DFQATT, CDR2 SNEGSKA (reference sequence). The J segment lost 4 bases and the V segment lost 1 base, leaving 25 bases of the junction unmatched. The CDR3 coding sequence is TGCAGTGCTAGAGGCCGACAGGGTCCCGGTTCAGTGCAAACCCGGTACGAGCAGTACTTC. Translated, it gives CSARGRQGPGSVQTRYEQYF.

This clonotype was observed many times. This chain connects TRBV6-1 to TRBJ1-3; 7 nucleotides line up with TRBD1. The CDR3 loop spans 19 amino acids. Germline trimming cut 6 bases from V and 3 bases from J; bases unmatched to any gene: 20. Germline lookup yields CDR1 MNHNS and CDR2 SASEGT. CDR3 loop: CASRPGTVEPRMGGNTIYF. The DNA for the CDR3 is TGTGCCAGCAGACCCGGGACAGTGGAACCTCGGATGGGTGGAAACACCATATATTTT.

The V call is TRBV6-1, the J call TRBJ1-1; the D gene is possibly TRBD1 (5 bases). Trimming left V 2 bases short and J 5 bases short, with 12 bases between. The CDR3 loop spans 14 amino acids. Per germline, CDR1 MNHNS and CDR2 SASEGT. The DNA of the CDR3 is TGTGCCAGCAGTGAATTAGGGGTAGGAACTGAAGCTTTCTTT. Amino acid sequence: CASSELGVGTEAFF.

The rearrangement links TRBV19 to TRBJ2-7; tentatively, D is TRBD1 or TRBD2 (5 bases each). The CDR3 length is 13 residues. Germline values: CDR1 LNHDA, CDR2 SQIVND (reference sequence). V was shortened by 1 base and J by 6 bases, with 10 bases between the two germline ends. The CDR3 DNA reads as TGTGCCAGTAGTATAGGCCGGGACGTCGAGCAGTACTTC. Amino acid sequence: CASSIGRDVEQYF.

At least ten counts were recorded for this clonotype. Relative to the germline gene, one junction end is altered; a read error may explain this. The chain uses TRBV5-1 and TRBJ2-5; 10 nucleotides agree with TRBD2. Per germline, CDR1 SGHRS and CDR2 YFSETQ. The CDR3 sequence is 13 residues long. CDR3 loop: CASSLAGGETQYF. The CDR3 DNA is TGTGCCAGCAGCTTAGCGGGAGGTGAGACCCAGTACTTC.

V gene TRBV20-1 combines with J gene TRBJ2-5; D is undetermined. Trimming removed 4 bases at V and 4 bases at J, with 4 bases between. This CDR3 has 10 residues. Germline V CDR1 and CDR2: DFQATT, SNEGSKA (reference sequence). CDR3 nucleotides: TGCAGTGCTAAAACAGAGACCCAGTACTTC. Amino acid sequence: CSAKTETQYF.

There are many counts of this clonotype. The rearrangement uses TRBV5-1 and TRBJ2-1, with TRBD2 as a possible D gene (6 bases). CDR1 is SGHRS and CDR2 is YFSETQ in the germline V gene. The V end lost 4 bases, the J end lost 7 bases, and 18 bases lay between the germline ends. The CDR3 totals 15 residues. The CDR3 is CASSPGTAGKNEQFF. DNA for the CDR3: TGCGCCAGCAGCCCGGGGACTGCTGGTAAAAATGAGCAGTTCTTC.

The sample holds a few counts of this clonotype. V is TRBV20-1 and J is TRBJ2-7; D may correspond to TRBD1 or TRBD2 (5 bases each). Germline V gene data show CDR1 as DFQATT and CDR2 as SNEGSKA (reference sequence). The ends were cut back, 4 bases at V and 2 bases at J, with 18 bases in the middle. The CDR3 sequence is 15 residues long. The CDR3 protein is CSATIPRVGAYEQYF. As DNA, the CDR3 is TGCAGTGCTACAATCCCCCGAGTGGGGGCCTACGAGCAGTACTTC.

Note on this clonotype: Just one base apart from a much larger clone, this may be a read error. No conserved phenylalanine or tryptophan ends this CDR3, so it is likely a read error. The rearrangement links TRBV20-1 to TRBJ2-7, with TRBD2 identical over 13 bases. Looked up from germline, CDR1 is DFQATT and CDR2 is SNEGSKA (reference sequence). With V trimmed by 6 bases and J by 7 bases, 6 bases remained unmatched. CDR3 length: 13 amino acids. CDR3 coding DNA: TGCAGTGCAAGCCTGGGACTAGCGGGAGAGCAGTACCTC. Translating it yields CSASLGLAGEQYL.